Below, one T cell receptor beta chain is given with its context. The antigen is undetermined. Germline V lookup: CDR1 LNHDA, CDR2 SQIVND (reference sequence). The CDR3 runs to 14 residues. V was trimmed by 7 bases and J by 0 bases, leaving 12 bases between them. TCR beta CDR3 regions were amplified from RNA. When the TCR CDR3 underwent first-round RT-PCR, the HTBI primer set was used. Using its own MiXCR run on the multiplex PCR reads, TCRdb lists one record per CDR3 protein. The repertoire holds 600,000 to 650,000 distinct CDR3 sequences, with more than 20% as singletons. This specimen comes from a study of T cells in Graves' hyperthyroidism and ophthalmopathy. Overall study findings and caveats: Median prediction lead before ophthalmopathy onset was around 6.9 months with the model.

This TCR was sampled from a man aged 30-40 years with Graves' ophthalmopathy. The chain links TRBV19 to TRBJ1-1, with a possible D match to TRBD1 (6 bases). The sequencing sample was made of blood. As DNA, the CDR3 is TGTGCCAGTATCCGGGGGCAGCTGAACACTGAAGCTTTCTTT. Its protein is CASIRGQLNTEAFF.